A selection of T cell receptor beta chains follows, all from one sample in a study of T cell responses to AZD1222 COVID-19 vaccine. Measured with immunoSEQ multiplex PCR; TCRdb has only the in-frame clones, and not every one. The sample records roughly 100,000 clones, approximately 90% being singletons. The source was peripheral blood, collected on day 0 of AZD1222 vaccination. Source of these receptors: an adult in good health. CDR3s include the opening cysteine and the closing phenylalanine or tryptophan. A D gene is named only where the DNA matches it firmly. A row's size may be missing; if present it is once, few, many or a size class.

CDR3 protein: CASSTPLGGDTQYF
CDR3 DNA: TGTGCCAGCAGTACCCCCCTAGGTGGAGATACGCAGTATTTT
V gene: TRBV6-5
D gene: NA
J gene: TRBJ2-3
clone size: NA
CDR3 length: 14

CDR3 protein: CASSFQQGLGQPQHF
CDR3 DNA: TGTGCCAGCAGCTTTCAACAGGGTTTGGGTCAGCCCCAGCATTTT
V gene: TRBV5-6
D gene: NA
J gene: TRBJ1-5
clone size: few
CDR3 length: 15

CDR3 protein: CASSLGGGGYTF
CDR3 DNA: TGTGCCAGCAGCTTAGGAGGGGGTGGCTACACCTTC
V gene: TRBV7-2
D gene: NA
J gene: TRBJ1-2
clone size: NA
CDR3 length: 12

CDR3 protein: CASTPGVEETQYF
CDR3 DNA: TGTGCCAGCACCCCCGGGGTGGAAGAGACCCAGTACTTC
V gene: TRBV5-4
D gene: NA
J gene: TRBJ2-5
clone size: NA
CDR3 length: 13

CDR3 protein: CASNPGTHSNQPQHF
CDR3 DNA: TGTGCCAGTAATCCGGGGACTCATAGCAATCAGCCCCAGCATTTT
V gene: TRBV19
D gene: NA
J gene: TRBJ1-5
clone size: NA
CDR3 length: 15

CDR3 protein: CASSQEVLAGATTGELFF
CDR3 DNA: TGCGCCAGCAGCCAAGAGGTCCTAGCGGGGGCCACCACCGGGGAGCTGTTTTTT
V gene: TRBV4-1
D gene: TRBD2
J gene: TRBJ2-2
clone size: NA
CDR3 length: 18

CDR3 protein: CASSRTSGGAGDTQYF
CDR3 DNA: TGTGCCAGCAGCCGAACTAGCGGGGGGGCCGGAGATACGCAGTATTTT
V gene: TRBV4-2
D gene: TRBD2
J gene: TRBJ2-3
clone size: once
CDR3 length: 16

CDR3 protein: CASSPPGQTYEQYF
CDR3 DNA: TGTGCCAGCTCCCCTCCCGGCCAGACCTACGAGCAGTACTTC
V gene: TRBV18
D gene: NA
J gene: TRBJ2-7
clone size: NA
CDR3 length: 14

CDR3 protein: CASSPGQEPYGYTF
CDR3 DNA: TGTGCCAGCAGCCCGGGACAGGAACCCTATGGCTACACCTTC
V gene: TRBV6-6
D gene: TRBD1
J gene: TRBJ1-2
clone size: NA
CDR3 length: 14

CDR3 protein: CASSLFRVYGYTF
CDR3 DNA: TGTGCCAGCAGCTTGTTCAGGGTTTATGGCTACACCTTC
V gene: TRBV5-5
D gene: NA
J gene: TRBJ1-2
clone size: NA
CDR3 length: 13

CDR3 protein: CASRRTSATYEQYF
CDR3 DNA: TGTGCCAGCAGGAGGACTAGCGCAACCTACGAGCAGTACTTC
V gene: TRBV4-2
D gene: TRBD2
J gene: TRBJ2-7
clone size: NA
CDR3 length: 14

CDR3 protein: CASSYPDSLGTDNEQFF
CDR3 DNA: TGTGCCAGCAGTTACCCTGATAGCCTTGGGACTGACAATGAGCAGTTCTTC
V gene: TRBV6-2/TRBV6-3
D gene: NA
J gene: TRBJ2-1
clone size: NA
CDR3 length: 17

CDR3 protein: CASSPTPGQGYEQYF
CDR3 DNA: TGTGCCAGCAGCCCTACCCCGGGACAGGGCTACGAGCAGTACTTC
V gene: TRBV7-2
D gene: TRBD1
J gene: TRBJ2-7
clone size: NA
CDR3 length: 15

CDR3 protein: CASRVGTGAYEQYF
CDR3 DNA: TGTGCCAGCAGAGTCGGGACAGGGGCCTACGAGCAGTACTTC
V gene: TRBV6-5
D gene: TRBD1
J gene: TRBJ2-7
clone size: NA
CDR3 length: 14

CDR3 protein: CASSVALNGNTIYF
CDR3 DNA: TGTGCCAGCAGCGTAGCCCTTAACGGAAACACCATATATTTT
V gene: TRBV9
D gene: NA
J gene: TRBJ1-3
clone size: NA
CDR3 length: 14

CDR3 protein: CASSTDSYEQYF
CDR3 DNA: TGTGCCAGCAGCACCGACAGCTACGAGCAGTACTTC
V gene: TRBV2
D gene: NA
J gene: TRBJ2-7
clone size: NA
CDR3 length: 12

CDR3 protein: CASSLDLGVEQYF
CDR3 DNA: TGTGCCAGCAGCTTAGACCTCGGGGTGGAGCAGTACTTC
V gene: TRBV7-9
D gene: NA
J gene: TRBJ2-7
clone size: NA
CDR3 length: 13

CDR3 protein: CASSLYRGGDYGYTF
CDR3 DNA: TGTGCCAGCAGTCTCTACAGGGGGGGCGACTATGGCTACACCTTC
V gene: TRBV27
D gene: TRBD1
J gene: TRBJ1-2
clone size: NA
CDR3 length: 15

CDR3 protein: CASSLSAGGSYNEQFF
CDR3 DNA: TGCGCCAGCAGCCTGTCAGCGGGGGGCTCCTACAATGAGCAGTTCTTC
V gene: TRBV4-1
D gene: TRBD2
J gene: TRBJ2-1
clone size: NA
CDR3 length: 16

CDR3 protein: CASSLSTSGGREQYF
CDR3 DNA: TGTGCCAGCAGCTTATCGACTAGCGGGGGCCGTGAGCAGTACTTC
V gene: TRBV7-6
D gene: TRBD2
J gene: TRBJ2-7
clone size: NA
CDR3 length: 15

CDR3 protein: CAWSDRGGNQPQHF
CDR3 DNA: TGTGCCTGGAGCGACAGGGGTGGCAATCAGCCCCAGCATTTT
V gene: TRBV30
D gene: TRBD1
J gene: TRBJ1-5
clone size: NA
CDR3 length: 14

CDR3 protein: CASSEASGIGRGYTF
CDR3 DNA: TGTGCCAGCAGTGAAGCGTCAGGGATAGGTCGCGGCTACACCTTC
V gene: TRBV6-1
D gene: NA
J gene: TRBJ1-2
clone size: NA
CDR3 length: 15

CDR3 protein: CASSLTSVGTQYF
CDR3 DNA: TGTGCCAGCAGCTTAACTAGCGTAGGGACGCAGTATTTT
V gene: TRBV7-3
D gene: NA
J gene: TRBJ2-3
clone size: NA
CDR3 length: 13

CDR3 protein: CASSHLQETQYF
CDR3 DNA: TGTGCCAGCAGCCACCTCCAAGAGACCCAGTACTTC
V gene: TRBV3-1/TRBV3-2
D gene: NA
J gene: TRBJ2-5
clone size: NA
CDR3 length: 12

CDR3 protein: CASSPQGSTDTQYF
CDR3 DNA: TGTGCCAGCAGCCCACAGGGGAGCACAGATACGCAGTATTTT
V gene: TRBV3-1/TRBV3-2
D gene: TRBD1
J gene: TRBJ2-3
clone size: few
CDR3 length: 14

CDR3 protein: CASSTSGRQETQYF
CDR3 DNA: TGTGCCAGCAGTACCTCCGGACGCCAAGAGACCCAGTACTTC
V gene: TRBV6-5
D gene: NA
J gene: TRBJ2-5
clone size: NA
CDR3 length: 14

CDR3 protein: CASSLLFRDRGYSTNEKLFF
CDR3 DNA: TGTGCCAGCAGCTTACTGTTTAGGGACAGGGGATATTCAACTAATGAAAAACTGTTTTTT
V gene: TRBV7-8
D gene: TRBD1
J gene: TRBJ1-4
clone size: NA
CDR3 length: 20

CDR3 protein: CASSYPSGGAVITDTQYF
CDR3 DNA: TGTGCCAGCAGTTACCCTAGCGGGGGGGCCGTCATTACAGATACGCAGTATTTT
V gene: TRBV6-2/TRBV6-3
D gene: TRBD2
J gene: TRBJ2-3
clone size: NA
CDR3 length: 18

CDR3 protein: CASSRGGQGHQPQHF
CDR3 DNA: TGTGCCAGCAGCCGGGGGGGACAGGGGCATCAGCCCCAGCATTTT
V gene: TRBV7-9
D gene: TRBD1
J gene: TRBJ1-5
clone size: NA
CDR3 length: 15

CDR3 protein: CASSFPLAGALRTAGELFF
CDR3 DNA: TGTGCCAGCAGTTTTCCGCTAGCGGGGGCCCTAAGAACGGCCGGGGAGCTGTTTTTT
V gene: TRBV28
D gene: TRBD2
J gene: TRBJ2-2
clone size: NA
CDR3 length: 19

CDR3 protein: CASSLGARLDEQYF
CDR3 DNA: TGCGCCAGCAGCTTGGGCGCCCGGCTAGACGAGCAGTACTTC
V gene: TRBV5-1
D gene: NA
J gene: TRBJ2-7
clone size: NA
CDR3 length: 14

CDR3 protein: CASSPLKGVEGRGEELFF
CDR3 DNA: TGCGCCAGCAGTCCTCTGAAGGGGGTTGAGGGGCGTGGCGAGGAACTGTTTTTT
V gene: TRBV23-1
D gene: NA
J gene: TRBJ1-4
clone size: NA
CDR3 length: 18

CDR3 protein: CASSFEGVRVNSPLHF
CDR3 DNA: TGTGCCAGCAGTTTTGAGGGGGTAAGAGTGAACTCACCCCTCCACTTT
V gene: TRBV27
D gene: NA
J gene: TRBJ1-6
clone size: few
CDR3 length: 16

CDR3 protein: CASSLGGGGNYGYTF
CDR3 DNA: TGTGCCAGCAGCTTAGGAGGGGGGGGTAACTATGGCTACACCTTC
V gene: TRBV7-2
D gene: NA
J gene: TRBJ1-2
clone size: NA
CDR3 length: 15

CDR3 protein: CALQPGTALSGNTIYF
CDR3 DNA: TGTGCCTTACAACCCGGGACAGCCCTCTCTGGAAACACCATATATTTT
V gene: TRBV19
D gene: TRBD1
J gene: TRBJ1-3
clone size: few
CDR3 length: 16

CDR3 protein: CASSSRDNSYEQYF
CDR3 DNA: TGTGCCAGCAGTTCCCGGGACAACTCCTACGAGCAGTACTTC
V gene: TRBV6-5
D gene: NA
J gene: TRBJ2-7
clone size: NA
CDR3 length: 14

CDR3 protein: CASSFRPKNTEAFF
CDR3 DNA: TGTGCCAGCAGCTTTCGCCCGAAGAACACTGAAGCTTTCTTT
V gene: TRBV5-4
D gene: NA
J gene: TRBJ1-1
clone size: NA
CDR3 length: 14

CDR3 protein: CATSRAHGAYNEQFF
CDR3 DNA: TGTGCCACCAGCAGGGCCCATGGCGCCTACAATGAGCAGTTCTTC
V gene: TRBV15
D gene: NA
J gene: TRBJ2-1
clone size: NA
CDR3 length: 15

CDR3 protein: CASSQTGGSTDTQYF
CDR3 DNA: TGTGCCAGCAGCCAGACAGGGGGCAGCACAGATACGCAGTATTTT
V gene: TRBV7-7
D gene: TRBD1
J gene: TRBJ2-3
clone size: NA
CDR3 length: 15

CDR3 protein: CASSQEFWSNEQFF
CDR3 DNA: TGTGCCAGCAGCCAAGAATTTTGGTCCAATGAGCAGTTCTTC
V gene: TRBV14
D gene: NA
J gene: TRBJ2-1
clone size: NA
CDR3 length: 14

CDR3 protein: CASSFGLAGAYNEQFF
CDR3 DNA: TGTGCCAGCAGTTTTGGACTAGCGGGAGCCTACAATGAGCAGTTCTTC
V gene: TRBV6-4
D gene: TRBD2
J gene: TRBJ2-1
clone size: NA
CDR3 length: 16

CDR3 protein: CASSIAGRSGANVLTF
CDR3 DNA: TGTGCCAGTAGTATAGCGGGCAGGTCTGGGGCCAACGTCCTGACTTTC
V gene: TRBV19
D gene: NA
J gene: TRBJ2-6
clone size: NA
CDR3 length: 16

CDR3 protein: CASRTVAWEKLFF
CDR3 DNA: TGTGCCAGTAGGACTGTTGCTTGGGAAAAACTGTTTTTT
V gene: TRBV2
D gene: NA
J gene: TRBJ1-4
clone size: NA
CDR3 length: 13

CDR3 protein: CASSLGGQGGYEQYF
CDR3 DNA: TGTGCCAGCTCACTCGGCGGACAGGGGGGGTACGAGCAGTACTTC
V gene: TRBV18
D gene: TRBD1
J gene: TRBJ2-7
clone size: NA
CDR3 length: 15

CDR3 protein: CASSQGARTEAFF
CDR3 DNA: TGTGCCAGCTCACAGGGGGCGCGGACTGAAGCTTTCTTT
V gene: TRBV25-1
D gene: TRBD1
J gene: TRBJ1-1
clone size: NA
CDR3 length: 13

CDR3 protein: CASSQTGTGSKAWYNEQFF
CDR3 DNA: TGCGCCAGCAGCCAGACCGGGACAGGGTCCAAGGCATGGTACAATGAGCAGTTCTTC
V gene: TRBV5-1
D gene: TRBD1
J gene: TRBJ2-1
clone size: NA
CDR3 length: 19

CDR3 protein: CASSSLGGAKDYGYTF
CDR3 DNA: TGTGCCAGCAGCTCCCTCGGGGGGGCGAAAGACTATGGCTACACCTTC
V gene: TRBV9
D gene: NA
J gene: TRBJ1-2
clone size: once
CDR3 length: 16

CDR3 protein: CASTHPDRVNYGYTF
CDR3 DNA: TGTGCCAGTACCCACCCGGACAGGGTGAACTATGGCTACACCTTC
V gene: TRBV19
D gene: TRBD1
J gene: TRBJ1-2
clone size: NA
CDR3 length: 15

CDR3 protein: CASSANGYTF
CDR3 DNA: TGTGCCAGCAGTGCTAATGGCTACACCTTC
V gene: TRBV28
D gene: NA
J gene: TRBJ1-2
clone size: once
CDR3 length: 10

CDR3 protein: CASSSWTGDGNQPQHF
CDR3 DNA: TGTGCCAGCAGTTCATGGACAGGGGACGGCAATCAGCCCCAGCATTTT
V gene: TRBV28
D gene: TRBD1
J gene: TRBJ1-5
clone size: NA
CDR3 length: 16

CDR3 protein: CASSLAANSGANVLTF
CDR3 DNA: TGCGCCAGCAGCTTGGCTGCAAACTCTGGGGCCAACGTCCTGACTTTC
V gene: TRBV5-1
D gene: NA
J gene: TRBJ2-6
clone size: NA
CDR3 length: 16

CDR3 protein: CAWRGTGTNYGYTF
CDR3 DNA: TGTGCCTGGAGGGGGACAGGGACAAACTATGGCTACACCTTC
V gene: TRBV30
D gene: TRBD1
J gene: TRBJ1-2
clone size: NA
CDR3 length: 14

CDR3 protein: CASSQDPGQGSYEQYF
CDR3 DNA: TGTGCCAGCAGCCAAGATCCAGGACAGGGGTCCTACGAGCAGTACTTC
V gene: TRBV4-2
D gene: TRBD1
J gene: TRBJ2-7
clone size: NA
CDR3 length: 16

CDR3 protein: CASSLGQKNIQYF
CDR3 DNA: TGTGCCAGTAGTCTCGGACAGAAAAACATTCAGTACTTC
V gene: TRBV19
D gene: NA
J gene: TRBJ2-4
clone size: NA
CDR3 length: 13